The rows below give T cell receptor beta chains drawn from one sample of a study of shared clonotypes between healthy human individuals. Clones were sequenced by immunoSEQ multiplex PCR, and TCRdb holds only the in-frame ones, with some missing. The table includes about 2.1 million clones, around 93% detected once. Sample: naive CD8+ T cells from PBMCs. The receptors derive from a man between 18 and 35 years old in good health. Some clones in this sample may be carry-over from other donors' samples. Each CDR3 is given with its conserved first and last residue.

v_gene	j_gene	CDR3aa
TRBV4-2	TRBJ2-7	CASSLSRNYEQYF
TRBV10-1	TRBJ1-1	CASWRDGTGRLLGNTEAFF
TRBV6-4	TRBJ1-1	CASSYSRGPNTEAFF
TRBV6-5	TRBJ2-5	CASSLGTGVMETQYF
TRBV5-4	TRBJ2-5	CASSSRTGEEETQYF
TRBV28	TRBJ2-5	CASSPGQETQYF
TRBV30	TRBJ1-1	CAVASVEAFF
TRBV6-6	TRBJ1-2	CASTYGGTYGYTF
TRBV29-1	TRBJ2-1	CSVEAGGGRARNEQFF
TRBV7-9	TRBJ2-4	CASSPRTSGLAKNIQYF
TRBV9	TRBJ2-7	CASSVDWKGGTEQYF
TRBV19	TRBJ2-7	CASSIMINYEQYF
TRBV6-1	TRBJ2-5	CASSELLGIAGQETQYF
TRBV19	TRBJ1-2	CASRQGQGLLSYGYTF
TRBV30	TRBJ1-5	CAWSPPAGVPQHF
TRBV28	TRBJ1-2	CASSLSRDRVYYGYTF
TRBV19	TRBJ2-2	CASSLRDRGAGELFF
TRBV5-8	TRBJ1-4	CASSLGQGVDEKLFF
TRBV5-1	TRBJ2-7	CASTGGGKYYEQYF
TRBV7-9	TRBJ2-7	CASSTTTPYEQYF
TRBV28	TRBJ2-7	CASSAFPLTSGTSYEQYF
TRBV5-8	TRBJ2-2	CASSLVFPSGELFF
TRBV13	TRBJ1-2	CASSAYKSGGYTF
TRBV7-8	TRBJ1-3	CASSPYSGNTIYF
TRBV29-1	TRBJ2-2	CSVRQASTGELFF
TRBV14	TRBJ2-7	CASSPPDVFYEQYF
TRBV7-2	TRBJ2-5	CASSSLGLAAETQYF
TRBV9	TRBJ2-1	CASSTEREGYNEQFF
TRBV5-6	TRBJ2-1	CASSLVPDNEQFF
TRBV13	TRBJ2-7	CASSLRGRSTYEQYF
TRBV28	TRBJ2-3	CASSSIAGGPAGRDTQYF
TRBV27	TRBJ2-7	CASSLGPGRAYEQYF
TRBV28	TRBJ2-7	CASRLQVSYEQYF
TRBV4-2	TRBJ2-1	CASSPGTSGRSEQFF